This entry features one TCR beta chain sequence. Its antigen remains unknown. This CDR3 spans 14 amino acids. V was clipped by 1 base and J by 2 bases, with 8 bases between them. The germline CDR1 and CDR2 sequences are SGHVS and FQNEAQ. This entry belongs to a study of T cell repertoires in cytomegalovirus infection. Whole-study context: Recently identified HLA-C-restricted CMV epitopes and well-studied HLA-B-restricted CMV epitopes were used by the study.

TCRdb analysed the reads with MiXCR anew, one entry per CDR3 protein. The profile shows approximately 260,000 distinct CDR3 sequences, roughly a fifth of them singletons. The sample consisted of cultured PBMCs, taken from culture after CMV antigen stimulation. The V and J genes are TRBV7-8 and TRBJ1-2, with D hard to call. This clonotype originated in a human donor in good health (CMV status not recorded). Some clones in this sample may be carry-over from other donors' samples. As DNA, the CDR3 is TGTGCCAGCAGCTTAGAAGTTTCCAACTATGGCTACACCTTC. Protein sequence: CASSLEVSNYGYTF.